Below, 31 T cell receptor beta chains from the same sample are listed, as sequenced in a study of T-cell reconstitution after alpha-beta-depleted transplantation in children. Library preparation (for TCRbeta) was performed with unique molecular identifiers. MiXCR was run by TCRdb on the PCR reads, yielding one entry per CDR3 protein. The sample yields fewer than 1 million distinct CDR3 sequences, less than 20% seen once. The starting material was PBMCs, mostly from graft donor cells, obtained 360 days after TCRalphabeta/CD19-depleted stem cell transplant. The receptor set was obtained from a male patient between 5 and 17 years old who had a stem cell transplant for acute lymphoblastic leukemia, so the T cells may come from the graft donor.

Here the CDR3 DNA reads TGTGCCAGCAGCTTTACAGGGTTCTATAATTCACCCCTCCACTTT. It encodes CASSFTGFYNSPLHF. The genes are TRBV7-9 and TRBJ1-6; D possibly corresponds to TRBD1 (6 bases). This CDR3 has 15 residues. Germline values: CDR1 SEHNR, CDR2 FQNEAQ (reference sequence). The V gene lost 3 bases and the J gene lost 3 bases, with 9 bases spanning the gap.

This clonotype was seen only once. The CDR3 here is CSARAHLMGNVLTF. The CDR3, as DNA: TGCAGTGCTAGAGCCCATCTTATGGGCAACGTCCTGACTTTC. J is TRBJ2-6 and V is TRBV20-1; D is uncertain. Germline-derived CDR1 and CDR2 are DFQATT and SNEGSKA (reference sequence). This CDR3 is built from 14 residues. V lost 1 base and J lost 9, with 13 bases in between.

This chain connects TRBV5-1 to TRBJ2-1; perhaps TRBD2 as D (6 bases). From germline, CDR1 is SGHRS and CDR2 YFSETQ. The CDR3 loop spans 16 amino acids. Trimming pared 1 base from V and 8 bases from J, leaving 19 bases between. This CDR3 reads CASSLSPRGWGDEQFF. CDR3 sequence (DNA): TGCGCCAGCAGCTTGTCGCCCAGAGGCTGGGGGGATGAGCAGTTCTTC.

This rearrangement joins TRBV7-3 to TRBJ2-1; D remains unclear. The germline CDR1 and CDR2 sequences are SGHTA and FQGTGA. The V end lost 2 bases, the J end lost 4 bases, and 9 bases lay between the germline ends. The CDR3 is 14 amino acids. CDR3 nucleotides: TGTGCCAGCAGCTTAGTAAACGGTTACAATGAGCAGTTCTTC. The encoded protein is CASSLVNGYNEQFF. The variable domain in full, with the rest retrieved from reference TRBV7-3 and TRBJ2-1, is GAGVSQTPSNKVTEKGKYVELRCDPISGHTALYWYRQSLGQGPEFLIYFQGTGAADDSGLPNDRFFAVRPEGSVSTLKIQRTERGDSAVYLCASSLVNGYNEQFFGPGTRLTVL.

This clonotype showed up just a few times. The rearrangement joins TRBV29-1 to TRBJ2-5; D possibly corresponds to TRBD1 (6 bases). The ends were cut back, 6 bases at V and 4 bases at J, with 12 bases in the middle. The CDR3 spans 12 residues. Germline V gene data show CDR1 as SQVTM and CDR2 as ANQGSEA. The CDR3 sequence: CSVRHRAETQYF. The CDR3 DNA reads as TGCAGCGTGAGACACAGGGCAGAGACCCAGTACTTC.

The CDR3 nucleotides are TGCAGCGCTGAGGCCGGGACAGGGGAGTACGAGCAGTACTTC. It encodes CSAEAGTGEYEQYF. The rearrangement uses TRBV29-1 and TRBJ2-7; TRBD1 aligns across 10 bases. The CDR3 totals 14 residues. Trimming removed 7 bases from V and 4 bases from J; junction bases left unmatched: 10. CDR1 is SQVTM and CDR2 is ANQGSEA in the germline V gene.

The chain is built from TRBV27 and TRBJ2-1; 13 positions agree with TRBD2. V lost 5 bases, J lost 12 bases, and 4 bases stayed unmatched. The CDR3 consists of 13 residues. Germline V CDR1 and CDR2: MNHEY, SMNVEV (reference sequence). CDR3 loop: CASSGTSGAVQFF. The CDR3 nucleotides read TGTGCCAGCAGTGGGACTAGCGGGGCTGTGCAGTTCTTC.

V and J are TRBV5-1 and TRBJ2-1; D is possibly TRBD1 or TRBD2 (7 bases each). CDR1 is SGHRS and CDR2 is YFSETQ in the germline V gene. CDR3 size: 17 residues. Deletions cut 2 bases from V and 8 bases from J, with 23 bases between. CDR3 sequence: CASSFNRGGGSFHEQFF. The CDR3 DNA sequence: TGCGCCAGCAGCTTTAACAGGGGTGGCGGGAGTTTCCATGAGCAGTTCTTC. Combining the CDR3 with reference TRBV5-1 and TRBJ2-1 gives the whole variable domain KAGVTQTPRYLIKTRGQQVTLSCSPISGHRSVSWYQQTPGQGLQFLFEYFSETQRNKGNFPGRFSGRQFSNSRSEMNVSTLELGDSALYLCASSFNRGGGSFHEQFFGPGTRLTVL.

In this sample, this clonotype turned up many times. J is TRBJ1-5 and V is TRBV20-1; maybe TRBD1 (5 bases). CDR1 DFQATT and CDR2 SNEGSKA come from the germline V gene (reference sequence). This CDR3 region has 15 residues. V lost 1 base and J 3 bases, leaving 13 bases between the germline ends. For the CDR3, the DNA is TGCAGTGCTAGAGCAGGCCAGGGAGTCAATCAGCCCCAGCATTTT. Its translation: CSARAGQGVNQPQHF.

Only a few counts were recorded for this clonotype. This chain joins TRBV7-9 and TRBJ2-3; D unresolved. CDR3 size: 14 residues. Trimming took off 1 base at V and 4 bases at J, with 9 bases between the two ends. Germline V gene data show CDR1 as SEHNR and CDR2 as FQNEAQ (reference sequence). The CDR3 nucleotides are TGTGCCAGCAGCTTAGGAGACGCATCAGATACGCAGTATTTT. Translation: CASSLGDASDTQYF.

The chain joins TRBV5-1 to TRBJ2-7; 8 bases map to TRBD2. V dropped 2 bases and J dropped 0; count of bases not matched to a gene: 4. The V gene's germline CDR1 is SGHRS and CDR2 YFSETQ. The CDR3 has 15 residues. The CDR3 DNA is TGCGCCAGCAGCTTACTTAGCGGGGACTCCTACGAGCAGTACTTC. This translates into CASSLLSGDSYEQYF.

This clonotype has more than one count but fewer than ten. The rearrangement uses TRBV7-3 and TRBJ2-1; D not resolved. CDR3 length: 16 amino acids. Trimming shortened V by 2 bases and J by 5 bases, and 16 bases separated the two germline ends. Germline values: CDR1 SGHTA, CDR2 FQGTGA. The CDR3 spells CASSLLSLVGDNEQFF. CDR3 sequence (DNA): TGTGCCAGCAGCTTACTGTCGTTGGTCGGCGACAATGAGCAGTTCTTC.

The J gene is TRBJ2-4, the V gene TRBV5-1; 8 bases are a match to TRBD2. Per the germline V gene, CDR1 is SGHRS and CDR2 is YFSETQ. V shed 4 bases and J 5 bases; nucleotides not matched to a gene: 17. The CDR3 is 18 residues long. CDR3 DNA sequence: TGCGCCAGCAGCGTCGGACTAGCTAAATATCTGTCGGAAAACATTCAGTACTTC. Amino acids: CASSVGLAKYLSENIQYF. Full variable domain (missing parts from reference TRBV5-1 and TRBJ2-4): KAGVTQTPRYLIKTRGQQVTLSCSPISGHRSVSWYQQTPGQGLQFLFEYFSETQRNKGNFPGRFSGRQFSNSRSEMNVSTLELGDSALYLCASSVGLAKYLSENIQYFGAGTRLSVL.

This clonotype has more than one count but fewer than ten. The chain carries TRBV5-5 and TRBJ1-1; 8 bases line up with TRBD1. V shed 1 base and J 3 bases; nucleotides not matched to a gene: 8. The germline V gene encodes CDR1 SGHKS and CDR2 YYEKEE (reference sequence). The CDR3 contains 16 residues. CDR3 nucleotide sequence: TGTGCCAGCAGCTTGCCCAGGGGGCTTTCGGACACTGAAGCTTTCTTT. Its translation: CASSLPRGLSDTEAFF.

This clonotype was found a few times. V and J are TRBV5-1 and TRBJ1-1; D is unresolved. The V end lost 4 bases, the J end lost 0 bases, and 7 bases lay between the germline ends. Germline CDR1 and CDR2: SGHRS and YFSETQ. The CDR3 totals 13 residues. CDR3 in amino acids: CASSPFMNTEAFF. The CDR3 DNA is TGCGCCAGCAGCCCTTTCATGAACACTGAAGCTTTCTTT.

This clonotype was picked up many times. The CDR3 loop reads CSVGGLETQYF. CDR3 bases: TGCAGCGTTGGAGGGTTGGAGACCCAGTACTTC. The J gene is TRBJ2-5, the V gene TRBV29-1, with a tentative D call TRBD2 (5 bases). Trimming pared 4 bases from V and 5 bases from J, leaving 8 bases between. Germline V gene data show CDR1 as SQVTM and CDR2 as ANQGSEA. The CDR3 consists of 11 residues.

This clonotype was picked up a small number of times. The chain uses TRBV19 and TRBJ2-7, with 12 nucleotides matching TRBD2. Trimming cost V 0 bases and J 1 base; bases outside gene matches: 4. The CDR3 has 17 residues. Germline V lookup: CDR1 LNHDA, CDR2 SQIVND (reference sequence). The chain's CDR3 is CASSIDAGLAGSYEQYF. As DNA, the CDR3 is TGTGCCAGTAGTATAGATGCCGGACTAGCGGGGTCCTACGAGCAGTACTTC.

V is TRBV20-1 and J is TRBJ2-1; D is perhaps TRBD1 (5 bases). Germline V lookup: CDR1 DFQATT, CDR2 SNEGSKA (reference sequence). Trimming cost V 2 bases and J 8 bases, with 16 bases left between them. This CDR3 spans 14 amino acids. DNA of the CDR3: TGCAGTGCTAGACGACAGCCCTTAAAGGATGAGCAGTTCTTC. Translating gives CSARRQPLKDEQFF.

CDR3 amino acids: CAICSGQEHLASNQPQHF. The CDR3 DNA reads as TGTGCCATCTGTTCGGGACAGGAGCACCTCGCGAGCAATCAGCCCCAGCATTTT. The rearrangement joins TRBV3-1 to TRBJ1-5; 8 bases map to TRBD1. Germline values: CDR1 LGHDT, CDR2 YNNKEL (reference sequence). The CDR3 totals 18 residues. Trimming removed 10 bases from V and 1 base from J; junction bases left unmatched: 18.

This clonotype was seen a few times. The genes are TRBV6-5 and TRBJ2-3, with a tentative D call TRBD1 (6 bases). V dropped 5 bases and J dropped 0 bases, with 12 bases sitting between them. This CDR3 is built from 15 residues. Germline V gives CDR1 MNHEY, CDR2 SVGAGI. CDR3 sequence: CASSHDRSSTDTQYF. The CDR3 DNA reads TGTGCCAGCAGTCACGACAGGTCAAGCACAGATACGCAGTATTTT.

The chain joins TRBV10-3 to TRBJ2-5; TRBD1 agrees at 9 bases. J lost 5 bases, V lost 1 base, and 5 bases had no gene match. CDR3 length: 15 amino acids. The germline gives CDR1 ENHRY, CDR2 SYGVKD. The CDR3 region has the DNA TGTGCCATCAGTGAGTTCGGACAGGGGCGGGAGACCCAGTACTTC. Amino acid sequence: CAISEFGQGRETQYF.

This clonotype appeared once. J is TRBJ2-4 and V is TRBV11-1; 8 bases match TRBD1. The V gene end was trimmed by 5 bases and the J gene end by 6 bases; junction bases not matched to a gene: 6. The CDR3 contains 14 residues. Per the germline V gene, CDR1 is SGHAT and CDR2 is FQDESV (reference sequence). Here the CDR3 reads CASSLRTGSNIQYF. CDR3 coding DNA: TGTGCCAGCAGCCTCCGGACAGGGTCAAACATTCAGTACTTC.

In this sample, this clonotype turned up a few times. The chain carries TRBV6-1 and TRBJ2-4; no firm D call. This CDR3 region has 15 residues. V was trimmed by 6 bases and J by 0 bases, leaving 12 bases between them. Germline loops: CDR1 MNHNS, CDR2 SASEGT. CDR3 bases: TGTGCCAGCAGCGATCCACATCTAGCCAAAAACATTCAGTACTTC. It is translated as CASSDPHLAKNIQYF.

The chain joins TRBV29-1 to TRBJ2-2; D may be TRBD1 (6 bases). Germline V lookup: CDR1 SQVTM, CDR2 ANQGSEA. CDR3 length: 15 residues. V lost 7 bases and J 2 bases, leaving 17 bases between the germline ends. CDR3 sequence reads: CSAPKSGVNTGELFF. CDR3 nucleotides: TGCAGCGCACCCAAGTCAGGGGTTAACACCGGGGAGCTGTTTTTT.

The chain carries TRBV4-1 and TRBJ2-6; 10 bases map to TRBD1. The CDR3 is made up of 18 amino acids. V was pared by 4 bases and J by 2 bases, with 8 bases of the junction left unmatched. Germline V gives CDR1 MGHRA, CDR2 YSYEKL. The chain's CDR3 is CASSLSGTGAPGANVLTF. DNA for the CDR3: TGCGCCAGCAGCCTGTCCGGGACAGGGGCTCCTGGGGCCAACGTCCTGACTTTC.

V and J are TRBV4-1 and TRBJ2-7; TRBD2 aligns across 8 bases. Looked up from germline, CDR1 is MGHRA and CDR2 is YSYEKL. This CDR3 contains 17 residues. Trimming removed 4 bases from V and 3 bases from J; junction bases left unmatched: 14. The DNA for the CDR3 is TGCGCCAGCAGCCCGGGGGGGCTCCGGGACGCCAACTACGAGCAGTACTTC. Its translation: CASSPGGLRDANYEQYF.

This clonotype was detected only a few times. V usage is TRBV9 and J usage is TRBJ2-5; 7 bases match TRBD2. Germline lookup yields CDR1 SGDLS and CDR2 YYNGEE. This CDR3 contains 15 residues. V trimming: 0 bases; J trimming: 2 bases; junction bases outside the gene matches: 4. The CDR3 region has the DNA TGTGCCAGCAGCGTAGGGGGAGGGGATCAAGAGACCCAGTACTTC. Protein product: CASSVGGGDQETQYF.

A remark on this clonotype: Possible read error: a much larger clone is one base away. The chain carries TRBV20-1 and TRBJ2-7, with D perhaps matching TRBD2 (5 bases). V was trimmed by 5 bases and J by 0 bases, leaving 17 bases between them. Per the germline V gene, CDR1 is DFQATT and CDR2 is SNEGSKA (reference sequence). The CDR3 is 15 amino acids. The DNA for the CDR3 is TGCAGTGCTGGTACCATTGAACGGGGCTCCTACGAGCAGTACTTC. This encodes CSAGTIERGSYEQYF.

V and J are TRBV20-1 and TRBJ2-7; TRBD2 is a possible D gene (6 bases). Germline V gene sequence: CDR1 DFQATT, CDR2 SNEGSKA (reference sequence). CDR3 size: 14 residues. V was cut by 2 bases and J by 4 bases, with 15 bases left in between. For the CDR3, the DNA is TGCAGTGCTAGAAAGGTAGCGGCCCTATACGAGCAGTACTTC. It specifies CSARKVAALYEQYF.

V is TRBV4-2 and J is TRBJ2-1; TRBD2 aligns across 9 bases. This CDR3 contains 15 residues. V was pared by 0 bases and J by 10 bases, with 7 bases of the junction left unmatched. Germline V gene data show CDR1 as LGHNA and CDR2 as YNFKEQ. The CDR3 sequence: CASSQDRGGGIEQFF. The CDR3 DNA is TGTGCCAGCAGCCAAGATCGCGGGGGGGGCATCGAGCAGTTCTTC.

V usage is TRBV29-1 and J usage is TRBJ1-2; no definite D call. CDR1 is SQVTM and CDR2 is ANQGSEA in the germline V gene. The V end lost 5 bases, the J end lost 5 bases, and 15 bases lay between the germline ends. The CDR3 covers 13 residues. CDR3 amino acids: CSVRPGASYGYTF. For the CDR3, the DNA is TGCAGCGTTCGACCGGGTGCTTCATATGGCTACACCTTC.